This T cell receptor beta chain was sequenced for a study of graft-versus-host responses after intestinal transplantation (dated by TCRdb to the early 2020s). As for the study more broadly: Multivisceral, liver-intestinal, or isolated intestinal transplants were received by the recipients. Alloreactive clones were identified by sequencing pre-transplant mixed lymphocyte reaction products and comparing these products with unstimulated pre-transplant donor and recipient T cells. The cohort enrolled 24 intestinal transplant recipients, one of whom was a retransplant, and a few patients without pretransplant specimens were excluded. Every recipient was given anti-thymocyte globulin induction, followed by approximately three years of maintenance tacrolimus and steroids. Donor T cell macrochimerism was defined as a peak of at least 4% donor T cells among recipient peripheral blood mononuclear cells. Instead of going to the commercial service, samples from three later patients were sequenced in-house on an Illumina MiSeq and processed with MiXCR. After intestinal transplantation, graft-versus-host and host-versus-graft alloreactive T cell clones in the graft, circulation and bone marrow were tracked using bulk TCR-beta CDR3 sequencing.

Libraries were constructed by the immunoSEQ multiplex PCR assay. For most patients, genomic DNA was isolated using the Qiagen DNeasy Blood and Tissue Kit and was shipped frozen to Adaptive Biotechnologies for TCR sequencing. High-throughput TCR-beta CDR3 sequencing of genomic DNA from most patients was performed by Adaptive Biotechnologies. On the authors' methods: TCR sequencing data were retrieved from Adaptive's ImmunoSEQ software for 18 patients, whereas a few other patients were processed with MiXCR and VDJtools. CD4 versus CD8 sorting errors were corrected by removing sequences found in both subsets at a frequency ratio below 5:1. CDR3 nucleotide sequences shared by donor and recipient were removed because the origin of these sequences could not be assigned. To count as alloreactive, a clone needed at least 2-fold expansion over unstimulated cells and a minimum CFSE-low frequency of 0.002% (template counts) or 0.001% (read counts). Clones detected in sequenced pre-transplant spleen, lymph node, or MLR CFSE-low populations of the donor or recipient were defined as mappable. The cumulative frequency of alloreactive clones was calculated as a percentage of all sequences, weighted by copy number. Here the immuneACCESS table is served through TCRdb, limited to in-frame sequences with V and J called. Missing clones are a known gap in these copies; in checked studies unresolved V genes cover under half, and the rest lacks a known reason. V and J calls and clone size are those listed in that table; D and trimming were worked out from the DNA. The sample includes about 120,000 clones, with approximately 92% observed a single time. The ten biggest clones cover 0.09% to 0.15% of the sample.

CDR1 and CDR2 are drawn from the germline V gene: SGHAT, FQNNGV. The germline V and J ends show losses of 4 bases and 3 bases respectively, and no gene match explains 6 bases of the junction. The cysteine opens and the phenylalanine closes a CDR3 of 16 amino acids. The CDR3 DNA has 48 bases and is translated from base 1. As for this clone: The antigen it binds to is not known. Qualities for individual bases were not recorded, and no much larger clone is one base off.

This specimen's time point label, interpreted: cells obtained before transplantation from donor or recipient. CD3+CD4+ and CD3+CD8+ populations were FACS-sorted from unstimulated pre-transplant donor and recipient cells taken from spleen or lymph nodes. General study outcomes and caveats: Patients with donor T cell macrochimerism had high GvH to HvG T cell clonal ratios in their allografts. Peak levels of circulating GvH clones were associated with declines in HvG clones early after transplant. The relatively low number and heterogeneity of intestinal transplant patients limited the conclusions. GvH clones were detected in recipient bone marrow, and some of these GvH clones were observed earlier in ileal mucosa or blood, consistent with an intestinal mucosal origin.

The chain links TRBV11-2 with TRBJ2-2; 9 junctional bases match TRBD2. This TCR came from a human donor who received an intestinal transplant. The source material was unstimulated CD4+ T cells sorted from spleen or lymph node cells, sampled before intestinal transplant. The DNA sequence is given as TGTGCCAGCAGCTGGCCGGGACTAGCTTACACCGGGGAGCTGTTTTTT. Its product reads: CASSWPGLAYTGELFF.